The rows below give T cell receptor beta chains drawn from one sample of a study of blood T cells in healthy people across ages. TCRdb reprocessed the 5' RACE reads via MiXCR and lists one record per CDR3 protein. The table lists 550,000 to 800,000 distinct CDR3 sequences, approximately 21% of them singletons, with 3.6% in the top ten. The material sequenced was blood. These receptors came from a man aged 65 to 85 in good health. CDR3s include the opening cysteine and the closing phenylalanine or tryptophan. D genes are given only for firm matches. Rows give clone size only sometimes, using once, few, many, or a class for an expanded clone.

V	size	D	J	DNA	CDR3
TRBV11-2	few	TRBD2	TRBJ2-1	TGTGCCAGCAGCCGACGGACTAGCGGAGGAATAAATGAGCAGTTCTTC	CASSRRTSGGINEQFF
TRBV5-1	.	TRBD1	TRBJ2-6	TGCGCCAGCAGCCGGGGACAGTTGAACTCTGGGGCCAACGTCCTGACTTTC	CASSRGQLNSGANVLTF
TRBV2	.	TRBD2	TRBJ2-7	TGTGCCAGCAGTCGCCAACTAGCGGGAGCCGGTGACGAGCAGTACTTC	CASSRQLAGAGDEQYF
TRBV27	.	.	TRBJ1-1	TGTGCCAGCAGTTTATCGAGGGTCATGAACACTGAAGCTTTCTTT	CASSLSRVMNTEAFF
TRBV6-1	.	TRBD1	TRBJ1-3	TGTGCCAGCAAGCGACAGGGCAGTGGAAACACCATATATTTT	CASKRQGSGNTIYF
TRBV6-1	.	TRBD1	TRBJ2-2	TGTGCCAGCAGGTTGACAGGGAAAGACACCGGGGAGCTGTTTTTT	CASRLTGKDTGELFF
TRBV29-1	.	TRBD2	TRBJ2-5	TGCAGCGTCAGTTCTAGCGGGAGTAACCAAGAGACCCAGTACTTC	CSVSSSGSNQETQYF
TRBV20-1	.	.	TRBJ2-3	TGCAGTGCTAGAAAAGGCGGCACAGATACGCAGTATTTT	CSARKGGTDTQYF
TRBV6-2/TRBV6-3	.	.	TRBJ2-7	TGTGCCAGCTCCCAAAGGGAGGGGGACTACGAGCAGTACTTC	CASSQREGDYEQYF
TRBV5-6	.	.	TRBJ2-7	TGTGCCAGCACCAACCTGACGGGAGTGGTATACGAGCAGTACTTC	CASTNLTGVVYEQYF
TRBV20-1	few	TRBD1	TRBJ1-2	TGCAGTGTTGGACAGGGGCACGATGGCTACACCTTC	CSVGQGHDGYTF
TRBV6-6	.	.	TRBJ2-3	TGTGCCACCTCCGCGGGGGATACGCAGTATTTT	CATSAGDTQYF
TRBV28	.	.	TRBJ1-3	TGTGTCAGCAGTCCGCCGGTGGGTTTGGGTGGAAACACCATATATTTT	CVSSPPVGLGGNTIYF
TRBV7-8	few	TRBD1	TRBJ2-4	TGTGCCAGCAGCTTAGGACAGGGGTGGAACATTCAGTACTTC	CASSLGQGWNIQYF
TRBV6-2/TRBV6-3	.	.	TRBJ1-3	TGTGCCAGCAGTTACCGCCCAGGCCGCTCTGGAAACACCATATATTTT	CASSYRPGRSGNTIYF
TRBV7-9	few	TRBD1	TRBJ2-5	TGTGCCAGCAGCGCACCGGGACAGGGGCAAGAGACCCAGTACTTC	CASSAPGQGQETQYF
TRBV28	.	TRBD2	TRBJ2-3	TGTGCCAGCAGAAAAGCGGGAGGCCCAGATACGCAGTATTTT	CASRKAGGPDTQYF
TRBV5-1	.	.	TRBJ2-5	TGCGCCAGCAGCGCCCTTGGGGTGTACCAAGAGACCCAGTACTTC	CASSALGVYQETQYF
TRBV10-3	many	TRBD2	TRBJ2-1	TGTGCCATCAGTTTGGGAGGGTCCTACAATGAGCAGTTCTTC	CAISLGGSYNEQFF
TRBV2	few	TRBD1	TRBJ2-7	TGTGCCAGCATTGGGACAGGGGGTATCTCCGAGCAGTACTTC	CASIGTGGISEQYF
TRBV7-8	.	.	TRBJ2-1	TGTGCCAGCAGCGCCGGGGGGCAGGGCTCCTACAATGAGCAGTTCTTC	CASSAGGQGSYNEQFF
TRBV9	few	TRBD2	TRBJ2-5	TGTGCCAGCAGCCCGCGGGAGAATCCCCAAGAGACCCAGTACTTC	CASSPRENPQETQYF
TRBV9	few	TRBD2	TRBJ2-5	TGTGCCAGCAGCGTCTCGGGACTAGTCCAAGAGACCCAGTACTTC	CASSVSGLVQETQYF
TRBV20-1	.	.	TRBJ2-7	TGCAGTGCTAGGCCTCTCCCGTACGAGCAGTACTTC	CSARPLPYEQYF
TRBV20-1	few	TRBD1	TRBJ1-4	TGCAGTGCTAGGGGACAGCCAACTAATGAAAAACTGTTTTTT	CSARGQPTNEKLFF
TRBV3-1	many	.	TRBJ1-6	TGTGCCAGCAGCAATCGCGGAGGCAGGGGTAATTCACCCCTCCACTTT	CASSNRGGRGNSPLHF
TRBV2	once	.	TRBJ2-7	TGTGCCAGCAGTGGCCTAGCGAGGAACGAGCAGTACTTC	CASSGLARNEQYF
TRBV19	few	.	TRBJ1-5	TGTGCCAGTAGTATCGAACGGGGTAGGAATCAGCCCCAGCATTTT	CASSIERGRNQPQHF
TRBV20-1	many	TRBD1	TRBJ2-5	TGCAGTGCAAACAGGGGGGACGAGACCCAGTACTTC	CSANRGDETQYF
TRBV12-5	few	.	TRBJ1-3	TGTGCTAGTGGCCGTCCTGGAAACACCATATATTTT	CASGRPGNTIYF
TRBV12-3/TRBV12-4	few	.	TRBJ1-1	TGTGCCAGCAGTTCCCAGGGGTACACTGAAGCTTTCTTT	CASSSQGYTEAFF
TRBV5-1	.	.	TRBJ2-3	TGCGCCAGCAGCCCGCGACCTTCTAGCGAAGGGGAAGATACGCAGTATTTT	CASSPRPSSEGEDTQYF
TRBV24-1	few	TRBD2	TRBJ2-3	TGTGCCACCAGTGATTTGGGGTCCGGGACTAGCGGGAGTGTGGCAGATACGCAGTATTTT	CATSDLGSGTSGSVADTQYF
TRBV7-2	few	.	TRBJ2-7	TGTGCCAGCAGCTTTCCTCTAAGTCTCTACGAGCAGTACTTC	CASSFPLSLYEQYF
TRBV20-1	.	.	TRBJ2-3	TGCAGTGCCACCGACCCCGGGACTCCCCCAGATACGCAGTATTTT	CSATDPGTPPDTQYF
TRBV12-3/TRBV12-4	.	.	TRBJ1-6	TGTGCCAGCAGATCAGGGACATATAATTCACCCCTCCACTTT	CASRSGTYNSPLHF
TRBV2	few	.	TRBJ2-5	TGTGCCAGCAGTTCACAGGGATCTCAAGAGACCCAGTACTTC	CASSSQGSQETQYF
TRBV7-9	.	TRBD1	TRBJ2-1	TGTGCCAGCAGCCCTACAGGGGGTGGTTACAATGAGCAGCTCTTC	CASSPTGGGYNEQLF
TRBV18	.	TRBD1	TRBJ2-4	TGTGCCAGCTCCCTGGGACAGGAGGAAAACATTCAGTACTTC	CASSLGQEENIQYF
TRBV30	.	.	TRBJ2-3	TGTGCCTGGAGTGTTGGTGGGATGACAGATACGCAGTATTTT	CAWSVGGMTDTQYF